The 3 T cell receptor beta chains below all came from one sample that was sequenced in a study of T cell changes during pregnancy in multiple sclerosis. Here immunoSEQ multiplex PCR was the method, and the copy in TCRdb shows in-frame clones only, minus some. The sample holds over 80,000 clones, over 75% seen once. The material sequenced was peripheral blood, taken in the second trimester of pregnancy. The receptors stem from a female donor in good health, enrolled as a control in a pregnancy study.

This clone has a handful of counts. The CDR3 sequence: CASSPLRERSATNEKLFF. As DNA, the CDR3 is TGTGCCAGCAGTCCCCTGAGGGAAAGGTCTGCAACTAATGAAAAACTGTTTTTT. This chain links TRBV27 with TRBJ1-4; D call uncertain. The CDR3 has 18 amino acids. The germline CDR1 and CDR2 sequences are MNHEY and SMNVEV (reference sequence). V lost 5 bases and J lost 0, with 19 bases in between.

The chain combines TRBV27 with TRBJ1-5; 10 bases line up with TRBD1. Germline assignment: CDR1 MNHEY and CDR2 SMNVEV (reference sequence). The CDR3 is 15 amino acids. The J segment lost 3 bases and the V segment lost 6 bases, leaving 5 bases of the junction unmatched. CDR3 in DNA: TGTGCCAGCAGCCAGGACAGGGGGGTCAATCAGCCCCAGCATTTT. It translates to CASSQDRGVNQPQHF.

V is TRBV6-5 and J is TRBJ1-3; the D is unclear. CDR1 and CDR2 from the germline V gene are MNHEY and SVGAGI. V lost 4 bases, J lost 4 bases, and 5 bases lay in between. This CDR3 is built from 12 residues. The CDR3 here is CASSSVGNTIYF. The CDR3 DNA reads as TGTGCCAGCAGTTCCGTCGGAAACACCATATATTTT.